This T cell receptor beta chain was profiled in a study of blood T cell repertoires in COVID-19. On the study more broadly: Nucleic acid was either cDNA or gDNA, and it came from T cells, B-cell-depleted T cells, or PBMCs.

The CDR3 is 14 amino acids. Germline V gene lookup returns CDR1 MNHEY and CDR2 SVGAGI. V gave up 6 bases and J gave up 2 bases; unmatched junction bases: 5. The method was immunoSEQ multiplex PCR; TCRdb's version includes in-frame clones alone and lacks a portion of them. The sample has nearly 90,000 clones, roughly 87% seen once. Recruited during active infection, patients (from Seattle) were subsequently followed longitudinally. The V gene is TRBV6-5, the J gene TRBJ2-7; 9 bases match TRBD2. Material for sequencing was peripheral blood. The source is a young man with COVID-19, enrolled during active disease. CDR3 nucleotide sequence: TGTGCCAGCAGCCGACTAGCGGTCGCCTACGAGCAGTACTTC. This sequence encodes CASSRLAVAYEQYF.